One and the same sample provided the 17 T cell receptor beta chains below, sequenced in a study of metastatic and nonmetastatic thyroid tumors (dated by TCRdb to about 2020). None of the patients had been given any treatment before thyroid surgery. The library was generated by PCR. The sequencer was an Illumina HiSeq 4000. The raw public reads went through TCRdb reprocessing: fastp at Q25, MiXCR clone calling, in-frame beta chains kept. The sample profile shows 15,000 or so clones; less than 4% of them were found once. The top ten clonotypes cover around 22% of the sample. The specimen sequenced was tumor tissue. The origin of the receptors is a female donor with papillary thyroid cancer or a benign thyroid nodule (not recorded which). Some clones in this sample may be carry-over from other donors' samples.

This clone was found a few times. The chain links TRBV7-3 to TRBJ2-1; either TRBD1 or TRBD2 may fit D (6 bases each). This CDR3 comprises 14 residues. Trimming shortened V by 3 bases and J by 7 bases, and 13 bases separated the two germline ends. CDR1 is SGHTA, CDR2 FQGTGA, per germline. The CDR3 protein is CASSFSGGQNEQFF. DNA of the CDR3: TGTGCCAGCAGCTTTTCTGGGGGGCAGAATGAGCAGTTCTTC.

The chain combines TRBV9 with TRBJ2-3; a possible D gene is TRBD1 (6 bases). V lost 3 bases and J lost 0, with 14 bases in between. The CDR3 has 16 residues. Per germline, CDR1 SGDLS and CDR2 YYNGEE. The CDR3 loop is CASSAGTTISTDTQYF. CDR3 nucleotide sequence: TGTGCCAGCAGCGCCGGGACAACCATTAGCACAGATACGCAGTATTTT.

This clone came up a few times. The rearrangement links TRBV27 to TRBJ2-2; D not certain. This CDR3 comprises 12 residues. V lost 1 base and J lost 8, with 5 bases in between. CDR1 and CDR2 from the germline V gene are MNHEY and SMNVEV (reference sequence). The CDR3 coding sequence is TGTGCCAGCAGTTTATACTCGGGGGAGCTGTTTTTT. As protein: CASSLYSGELFF.

By share, this clone counts as medium-sized. The junction departs from germline at one end; a sequencing error may be responsible. The same CDR3 also results from other DNA sequences found in this sample. This sequence joins TRBV12-5 and TRBJ1-2; no clear D gene. Germline assignment: CDR1 LGHNT and CDR2 FRNRAP. The CDR3 has 13 residues. The CDR3: CASNPGANYSYTF. The CDR3 DNA follows: TGTGCTAGTAACCCAGGAGCTAACTATAGCTACACCTTC.

The table lists this clone with a few counts. This sequence joins TRBV7-9 and TRBJ1-6; no clear D gene. Trimming removed 3 bases at V and 10 bases at J, with 10 bases between. Germline CDR1 and CDR2: SEHNR and FQNEAQ (reference sequence). The CDR3 has 13 amino acids. The CDR3 coding sequence is TGTGCCAGCAGCTTTGGGAACCGGTCACCCCTCCACTTT. It is translated as CASSFGNRSPLHF. The variable domain in full, completed from reference TRBV7-9 and TRBJ1-6, reads DTGVSQNPRHKITKRGQNVTFRCDPISEHNRLYWYRQTLGQGPEFLTYFQNEAQLEKSRLLSDRFSAERPKGSFSTLEIQRTEQGDSAMYLCASSFGNRSPLHFGNGTRLTVT.

This clone was detected a few times. The chain joins TRBV27 to TRBJ2-7, with D possibly being TRBD2 (7 bases). The germline gives CDR1 MNHEY, CDR2 SMNVEV (reference sequence). The CDR3 has 14 amino acids. V lost 8 bases and J 3 bases, leaving 17 bases between the germline ends. CDR3 sequence (DNA): TGTGCCAGCCGGGGGGCGGGAAGTTTCTACGAGCAGTACTTC. It is translated as CASRGAGSFYEQYF.

This clone was counted between two and nine times. The chain employs TRBV28 and TRBJ2-3, with 10 bases aligning to TRBD2. The length of the CDR3 is 14 residues. Per the germline V gene, CDR1 is MDHEN and CDR2 is SYDVKM. V shed 3 bases and J 9 bases; nucleotides not matched to a gene: 6. The CDR3 spells CASSFLAGVRTQYF. The CDR3 region has the DNA TGTGCCAGCAGTTTTCTAGCGGGAGTCCGGACGCAGTATTTT.

V gene TRBV6-9 combines with J gene TRBJ2-7; weak D call: TRBD2 (5 bases). CDR1 is MNHGY, CDR2 SVAAGI, per germline. The germline V and J ends were trimmed by 4 bases and 4 bases, with 14 bases remaining between them. The CDR3 spans 14 residues. The CDR3 loop is CASSSGPAEYEQYF. CDR3 coding DNA: TGTGCCAGCAGTTCCGGACCAGCGGAATACGAGCAGTACTTC.

This clone was recorded a few times. V and J are TRBV28 and TRBJ1-4; 9 bases line up with TRBD1. The CDR3 totals 16 residues. The junction had 12 bases not matched to a gene; V was cut back by 7 bases and J by 6 bases. In germline, CDR1 is MDHEN, CDR2 SYDVKM. CDR3 amino acids: CASIRALQGAYEKLFF. For the CDR3, the DNA is TGTGCCAGCATCCGTGCGTTACAGGGGGCATATGAAAAACTGTTTTTT.

This clone has a handful of counts. A single base separates this from a much larger clone, so it may be a read error. This chain uses TRBV6-1 with TRBJ2-2; TRBD1 matches 7 bases. The CDR3 extends over 13 amino acids. Per germline, CDR1 MNHNS and CDR2 SASEGT. With V trimmed by 7 bases and J by 3 bases, 2 bases remained unmatched. CDR3 sequence reads: CASNTGDTGELFF. The DNA for the CDR3 is TGTGCCAGCAACACAGGGGACACCGGGGAGCTGTTTTTT.

The chain combines TRBV6-2 or TRBV6-3 with TRBJ2-7; TRBD1 aligns across 7 bases. CDR1 MNHEY and CDR2 SVGEGT come from the germline V gene. This CDR3 comprises 14 residues. The ends lost 10 bases at V and 2 bases at J; junction bases unmatched: 11. This CDR3 reads CANKRSGGAYEQYF. CDR3 sequence (DNA): TGTGCCAACAAAAGGTCAGGGGGTGCCTACGAGCAGTACTTC.

This clone was seen at least ten times. V usage is TRBV30 and J usage is TRBJ1-6; a weak D match, TRBD1 (5 bases). The CDR3 sequence is 17 residues long. Trimming shortened V by 5 bases and J by 0 bases, and 17 bases separated the two germline ends. Germline lookup yields CDR1 GTSNPN and CDR2 SVGIG (reference sequence). CDR3 sequence reads: CAWSGLQESSYNSPLHF. The CDR3 DNA is TGTGCCTGGTCGGGACTCCAAGAAAGCTCCTATAATTCACCCCTCCACTTT. The full variable domain, completed using reference TRBV30 and TRBJ1-6, is SQTIHQWPATLVQPVGSPLSLECTVEGTSNPNLYWYRQAAGRGLQLLFYSVGIGQISSEVPQNLSASRPQDRQFILSSKKLLLSDSGFYLCAWSGLQESSYNSPLHFGNGTRLTVT.

Of note for this clone: At one of its ends the junction is not consistent with the germline gene, which may arise from a read error. The V gene is TRBV27, the J gene TRBJ1-2, with 10 bases identical to TRBD1. CDR1 and CDR2 from the germline V gene are MNHEY and SMNVEV (reference sequence). CDR3 size: 14 residues. DNA for the CDR3: TGTGCCAGCAGGCGGACAGGGGGGAACTATGTCTACACCTTC. Encoded protein: CASRRTGGNYVYTF.

This clone was observed a handful of times. The rearrangement uses TRBV11-2 and TRBJ2-5; no clear D gene. This CDR3 comprises 12 residues. From germline, CDR1 is SGHAT and CDR2 FQNNGV. V dropped 5 bases and J dropped 5 bases, with 9 bases sitting between them. As DNA, the CDR3 is TGTGCCAGCAGCCCCAGTAGGGAGACCCAGTACTTC. Its protein product is CASSPSRETQYF.

The chain has TRBV27 and TRBJ2-1; 10 bases fit TRBD2. Germline V CDR1 and CDR2: MNHEY, SMNVEV (reference sequence). Trimming at V came to 6 bases and at J to 4 bases, leaving 6 bases not matched to a gene. This CDR3 has 15 amino acids. The CDR3 here is CASSLTSGNYNEQFF. CDR3 coding DNA: TGTGCCAGCAGCCTAACTAGCGGGAATTACAATGAGCAGTTCTTC.

This clone was picked up a small number of times. The J gene is TRBJ2-3, the V gene TRBV7-6; 15 bases align to TRBD2. The V and J ends lost 5 bases and 4 bases, in that order; junction bases with no gene match: 13. The CDR3 covers 19 residues. Germline CDR1 is SGHVS and CDR2 is FNYEAQ. The CDR3 DNA reads as TGTGCCAGCAGCCCACAAAGGACTAGCGGGAGGGTCTGGCCAGATACGCAGTATTTT. Translation gives CASSPQRTSGRVWPDTQYF.

A few counts support this clone. CDR3 in DNA: TGTGCCAGCAGCCCGGGACTAGCGGGAGCCCGGGGCACCGGGGAGCTGTTTTTT. Its translation: CASSPGLAGARGTGELFF. J is TRBJ2-2 and V is TRBV7-2; 14 positions match TRBD2. Germline V gene lookup returns CDR1 SGHTA and CDR2 FQGNSA. V dropped 5 bases and J dropped 4; count of bases not matched to a gene: 9. CDR3 length equals 18 residues.